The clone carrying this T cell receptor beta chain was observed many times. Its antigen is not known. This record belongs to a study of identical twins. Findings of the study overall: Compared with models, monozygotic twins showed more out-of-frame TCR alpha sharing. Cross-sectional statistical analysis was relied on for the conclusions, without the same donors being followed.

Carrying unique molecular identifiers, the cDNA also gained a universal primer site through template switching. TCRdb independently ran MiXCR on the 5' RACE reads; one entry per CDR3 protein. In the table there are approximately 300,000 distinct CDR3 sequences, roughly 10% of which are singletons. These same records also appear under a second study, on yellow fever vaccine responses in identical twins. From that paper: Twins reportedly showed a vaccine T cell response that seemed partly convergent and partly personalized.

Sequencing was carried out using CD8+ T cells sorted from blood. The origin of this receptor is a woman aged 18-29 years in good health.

The CDR3 loop reads CASSMGQLQETQYF. CDR3 bases: TGTGCCAGCAGTATGGGACAGCTCCAAGAGACCCAGTACTTC. V and J are TRBV2 and TRBJ2-5; 7 nucleotides align to TRBD1. The length of the CDR3 is 14 residues. CDR1 is SNHLY, CDR2 FYNNEI, per germline. V shed 5 bases and J 1 base; nucleotides not matched to a gene: 4. The full variable domain, completed using reference TRBV2 and TRBJ2-5, is EPEVTQTPSHQVTQMGQEVILRCVPISNHLYFYWYRQILGQKVEFLVSFYNNEISEKSEIFDDQFSVERPDGSNFTLKIRSTKLEDSAMYFCASSMGQLQETQYFGPGTRLLVL.